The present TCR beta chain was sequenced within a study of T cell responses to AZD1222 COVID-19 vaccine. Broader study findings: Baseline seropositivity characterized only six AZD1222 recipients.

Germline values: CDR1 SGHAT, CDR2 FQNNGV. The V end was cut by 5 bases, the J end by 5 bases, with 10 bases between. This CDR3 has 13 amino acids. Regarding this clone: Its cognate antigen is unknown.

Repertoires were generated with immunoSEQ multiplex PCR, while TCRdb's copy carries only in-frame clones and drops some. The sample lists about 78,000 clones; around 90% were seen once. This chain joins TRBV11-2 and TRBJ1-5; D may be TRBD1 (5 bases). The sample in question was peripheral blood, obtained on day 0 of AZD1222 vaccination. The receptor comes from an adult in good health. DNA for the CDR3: TGTGCCAGCAGCCGGGGCCGGGATCAGCCCCAGCATTTT. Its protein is CASSRGRDQPQHF.